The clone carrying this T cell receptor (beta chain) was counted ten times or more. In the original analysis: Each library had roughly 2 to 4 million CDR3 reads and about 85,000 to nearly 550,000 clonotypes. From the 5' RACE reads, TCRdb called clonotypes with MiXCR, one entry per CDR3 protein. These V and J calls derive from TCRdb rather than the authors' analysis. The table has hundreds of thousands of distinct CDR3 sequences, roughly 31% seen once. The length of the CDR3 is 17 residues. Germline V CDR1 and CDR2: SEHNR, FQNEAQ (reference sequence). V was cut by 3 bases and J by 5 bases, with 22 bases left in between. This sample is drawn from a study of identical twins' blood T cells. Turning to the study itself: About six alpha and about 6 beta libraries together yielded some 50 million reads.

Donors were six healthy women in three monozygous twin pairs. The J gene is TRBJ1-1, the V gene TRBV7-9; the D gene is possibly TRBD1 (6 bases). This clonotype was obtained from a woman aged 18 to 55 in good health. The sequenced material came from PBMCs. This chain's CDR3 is CASSLSISGTLLTEAFF. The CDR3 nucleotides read TGTGCCAGCAGCTTGAGTATTTCCGGGACACTCTTGACTGAAGCTTTCTTT.